This record concerns one TCR beta chain sequence. Its antigen remains undetermined. No base qualities exist here, and no much larger clone lies one base off it. TCRbeta CDR3 regions were amplified from genomic DNA by means of the immunoSEQ Assay, a bias-controlled multiplex PCR. The original pipeline was this. Within the assay, amplification of reference gene primers was used to estimate how many nucleated cells each sample contained. To quantify the absolute abundance of each unique TCRbeta CDR3 rearrangement, sequence reads were collapsed and filtered. For each sample, productive Simpson clonality was calculated as the square root of Simpson's diversity index across productive rearrangements. TCRdb limited this immuneACCESS table to in-frame rearrangements with V and J called. A share of clones is missing; checked studies link under half to unresolved V genes, and the rest is unexplained. V and J calls and clone size are as listed in that table; D and trimming were resolved from the DNA. The sample has approximately 300,000 clones on record, roughly 84% of them singletons. In total, the top ten clones hold 0.87% of the sample.

V loses 3 bases of germline sequence and J loses 4 bases, and the interval between the two ends is 4 bases. The germline V gene supplies CDR1 SNHLY and CDR2 FYNNEI. Including the terminal cysteine and phenylalanine, the CDR3 comprises 12 residues. Here the CDR3 DNA is all that survives: 36 bases in frame from base 1. One collaborating source in Seattle enrolled patients during active infection and followed them longitudinally through the course of disease. The collaborating institutions used their own protocols to collect whole blood in K2EDTA tubes. For TCRbeta analysis, collaborators shipped samples as frozen whole blood, isolated PBMCs, or DNA extracted from either of those sample types. This sample stems from a study of blood T cell repertoires in COVID-19 (TCRdb year 2020). In the study overall: Samples covering the acute and convalescent phases of COVID-19 were provided by collaborators in the United States, Italy and Spain. The repertoires were released in a freely available public database intended as a resource for research on the immune response to SARS-CoV-2. Samples came from the ongoing ImmuneRACE study (first 160 participants) plus 1,254 subjects from 6 global collaborators. The prospective study material was composed of cDNA or gDNA derived from T cells, B-cell-depleted T cells, or PBMCs. Where HLA class I and class II types were available, the types were taken from metadata supplied by the sample provider, not from assay-based typing. Sample metadata almost always included a de-identified subject ID, COVID-19 status, age in years and sex. The dataset comprised deeply sampled blood TCRbeta repertoires from subjects exposed to, actively infected with, or recovered from COVID-19. What the study reported, not specific to this receptor: The quantity of clinical and demographic metadata differed by source and by participant and was supplied without curation.

The sequenced material came from peripheral blood. The receptor was isolated from a human donor with COVID-19, enrolled during active disease. The donor label of this sample is uncertain. This chain is built from TRBV2 and TRBJ2-1; the D gene remains uncertain. The bases are TGTGCCAGCAGTGACAGTTACAATGAGCAGTTCTTC. Translated, it reads CASSDSYNEQFF.